This entry concerns a single TCR beta chain. TCRdb independently ran MiXCR on the RT-PCR reads; one entry per CDR3 protein. The sample includes about 680,000 distinct CDR3 sequences, 12% to 15% of them seen just once. V was cut by 3 bases and J by 9 bases, with 17 bases left in between. Germline CDR1 KGHDR, CDR2 SFDVKD. The CDR3 is 15 amino acids. This TCR came from a female donor in good health, serving as a healthy control. Sequencing used memory CD4+ T cells from blood. V usage is TRBV24-1 and J usage is TRBJ2-1; D unclear. CDR3 sequence: CATSDSSVRTREQFF. In DNA, the CDR3 is TGTGCCACCAGTGATAGTTCAGTCCGCACACGTGAGCAGTTCTTC.